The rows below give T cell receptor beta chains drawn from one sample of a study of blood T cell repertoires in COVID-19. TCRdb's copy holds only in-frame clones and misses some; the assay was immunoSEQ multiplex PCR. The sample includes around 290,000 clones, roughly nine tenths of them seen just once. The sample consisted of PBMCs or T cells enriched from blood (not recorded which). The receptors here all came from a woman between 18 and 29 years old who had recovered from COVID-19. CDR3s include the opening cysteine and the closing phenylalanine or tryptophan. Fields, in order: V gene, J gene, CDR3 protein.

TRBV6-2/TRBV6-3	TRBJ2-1	CASSHTQVDPGDEQFF
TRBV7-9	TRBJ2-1	CASSYTTGTGENEQFF
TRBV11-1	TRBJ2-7	CASSPAQGGHEQYF
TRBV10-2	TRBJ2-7	CASAYSGGVYEQYF
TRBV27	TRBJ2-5	CASSAMWGATVRETQYF
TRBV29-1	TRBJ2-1	CSSGQYNEQFF
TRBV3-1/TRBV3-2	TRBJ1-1	CASSQQQGNTEAFF
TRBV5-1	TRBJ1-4	CASSPGRTATNEKLFF
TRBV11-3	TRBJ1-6	CASSLDDRTGWSPLHF
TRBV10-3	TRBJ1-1	CAISESTGPNTEAFF
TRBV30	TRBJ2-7	CAWKLTTYEQYF
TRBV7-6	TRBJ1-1	CASSSQGAEAFF
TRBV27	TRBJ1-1	CASSLYGHTEAFF
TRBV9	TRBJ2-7	CASSGPGGQREQYF
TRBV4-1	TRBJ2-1	CASSQDPLAETQSHEQFF
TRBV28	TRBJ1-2	CASSLSGDSSYGYTF
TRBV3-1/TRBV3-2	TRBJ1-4	CASSDDRDHEKLFF
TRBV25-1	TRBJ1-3	CASSGVEGDGNTIYF
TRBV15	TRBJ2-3	CATSSGPGGRFTDTQYF
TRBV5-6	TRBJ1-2	CASSLGIQYGYTF
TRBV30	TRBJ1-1	CAGTEGNTEAFF
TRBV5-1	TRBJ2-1	CASSRTVPGQGMNEQFF
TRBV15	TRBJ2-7	CATSTSSGADEQYF
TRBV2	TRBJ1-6	CASSKEFRTGVNSPLHF
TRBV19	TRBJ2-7	CASSSLQGEQYF
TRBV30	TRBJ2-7	CAWIPPGGEQYF
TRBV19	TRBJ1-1	CASSWTGQGTEAFF
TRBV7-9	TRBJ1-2	CASSMDSYGYTF
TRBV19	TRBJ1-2	CASSIDSNYGYTF
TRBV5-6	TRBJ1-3	CASSSGTGSGNTIYF
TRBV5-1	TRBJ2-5	CASSLGEAGQGETQYF
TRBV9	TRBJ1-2	CASSVRAAGDNYGYTF
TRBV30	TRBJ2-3	CAWSVLAGLGADTQYF
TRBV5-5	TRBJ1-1	CASSFNRGMNTEAFF
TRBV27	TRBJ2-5	CASSILLAGGPGETQYF
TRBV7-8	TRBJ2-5	CASRKGEETQYF
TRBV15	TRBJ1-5	CATSSDRGRQPQHF
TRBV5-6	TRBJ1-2	CASSRAVFEGYTF
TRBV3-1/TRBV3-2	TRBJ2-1	CASSPERGGNEQFF
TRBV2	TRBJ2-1	CASREFSGRAGEQFF